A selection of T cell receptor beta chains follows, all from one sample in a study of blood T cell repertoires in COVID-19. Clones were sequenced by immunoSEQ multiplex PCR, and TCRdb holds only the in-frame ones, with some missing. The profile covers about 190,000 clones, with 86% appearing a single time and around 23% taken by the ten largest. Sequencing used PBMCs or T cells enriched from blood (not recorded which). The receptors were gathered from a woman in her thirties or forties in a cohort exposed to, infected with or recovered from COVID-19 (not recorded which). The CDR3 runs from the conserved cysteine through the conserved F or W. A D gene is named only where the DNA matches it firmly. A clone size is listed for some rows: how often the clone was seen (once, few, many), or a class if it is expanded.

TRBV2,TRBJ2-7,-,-,CASIGGGDYEQYF,TGTGCCAGCATAGGCGGCGGAGACTACGAGCAGTACTTC
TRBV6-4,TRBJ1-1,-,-,CASSPRGMPNTEAFF,TGTGCCAGCAGTCCTAGAGGGATGCCGAACACTGAAGCTTTCTTT
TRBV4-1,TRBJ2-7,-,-,CASSQSQGTYEQYF,TGCGCCAGCAGCCAAAGCCAGGGAACCTACGAGCAGTACTTC
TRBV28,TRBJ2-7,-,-,CASSLRGAQANEQYF,TGTGCCAGCAGTCTCAGGGGAGCCCAGGCTAACGAGCAGTACTTC
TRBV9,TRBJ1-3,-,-,CASSVGGGFANTIYF,TGTGCCAGCAGCGTAGGGGGAGGGTTTGCAAACACCATATATTTT
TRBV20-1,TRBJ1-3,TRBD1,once,CSASGPGTGKQVDGNTIYF,TGCAGTGCTAGTGGACCAGGGACAGGGAAACAAGTTGACGGAAACACCATATATTTT
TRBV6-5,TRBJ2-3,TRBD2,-,CASIGLAGSSDTQYF,TGTGCCAGCATCGGACTAGCGGGGAGCTCAGATACGCAGTATTTT
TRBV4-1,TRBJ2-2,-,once,CASSQDGVTGELFF,TGCGCCAGCAGCCAAGACGGGGTCACCGGGGAGCTGTTTTTT
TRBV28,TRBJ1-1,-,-,CASSQTRGRNTEAFF,TGTGCCAGCAGTCAAACCAGGGGAAGGAACACTGAAGCTTTCTTT
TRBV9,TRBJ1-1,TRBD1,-,CASSVLTTGGWRTEAFF,TGTGCCAGCAGCGTACTAACCACAGGGGGTTGGAGAACTGAAGCTTTCTTT
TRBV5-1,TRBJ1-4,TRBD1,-,CASSLETGWGTNEKLFF,TGCGCCAGCAGCTTGGAGACAGGGTGGGGAACTAATGAAAAACTGTTTTTT
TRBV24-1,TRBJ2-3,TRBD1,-,CATSDWGDRGLSTDTQYF,TGTGCCACCAGTGACTGGGGGGACAGGGGGCTTAGCACAGATACGCAGTATTTT
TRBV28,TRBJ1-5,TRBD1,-,CASSFGTAGYQPQHF,TGTGCCAGCAGTTTTGGGACAGCAGGGTACCAGCCCCAGCATTTT
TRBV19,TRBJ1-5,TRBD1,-,CASSIIQGARVQPQHF,TGTGCCAGTAGTATTATACAGGGGGCTCGTGTTCAGCCCCAGCATTTT
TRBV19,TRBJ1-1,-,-,CASSLLSGVNTEAFF,TGTGCCAGTAGTCTCCTTTCGGGGGTGAACACTGAAGCTTTCTTT
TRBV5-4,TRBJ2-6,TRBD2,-,CASSAQGLAGNSGANVLTF,TGTGCCAGCAGCGCCCAGGGTTTAGCGGGCAACTCTGGGGCCAACGTCCTGACTTTC
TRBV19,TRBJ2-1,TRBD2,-,CATMTKREVYNEQFF,TGTGCCACCATGACAAAGCGGGAGGTCTACAATGAGCAGTTCTTC